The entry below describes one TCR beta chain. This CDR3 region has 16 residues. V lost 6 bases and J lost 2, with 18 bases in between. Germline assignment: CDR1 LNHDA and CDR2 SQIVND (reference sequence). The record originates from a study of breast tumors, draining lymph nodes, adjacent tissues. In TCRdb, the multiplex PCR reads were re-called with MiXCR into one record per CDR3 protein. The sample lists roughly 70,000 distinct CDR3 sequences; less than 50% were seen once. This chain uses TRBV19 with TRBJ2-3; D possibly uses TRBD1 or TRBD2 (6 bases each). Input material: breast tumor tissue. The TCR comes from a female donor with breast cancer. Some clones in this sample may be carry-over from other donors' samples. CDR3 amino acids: CASRGRGGQYTDTQYF. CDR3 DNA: TGTGCCAGTAGAGGCCGTGGGGGGCAGTACACAGATACGCAGTATTTT.